This TCR beta chain was captured in a study of graft-versus-host responses after intestinal transplantation. In the study overall: Multivisceral, liver-intestinal, or isolated intestinal transplants were performed in recipients.

Only in-frame clones appear in the TCRdb table, and some are missing; sequencing was by immunoSEQ multiplex PCR. The sample records more than 40,000 clones, around 95% being singletons. Notes on this clone: The antigen is undetermined.

The ends were cut back, 4 bases at V and 1 base at J, with 16 bases in the middle. The CDR3 has 16 residues. Germline V gene sequence: CDR1 MGHDK, CDR2 SYGVNS. V usage is TRBV25-1 and J usage is TRBJ2-5, with TRBD2 as a possible D gene (8 bases). This specimen consisted of unstimulated CD8+ T cells sorted from spleen or lymph node cells, obtained before transplant. This TCR was sampled from a human donor who was the organ donor for an intestinal transplant. As DNA, the CDR3 is TGTGCCAGCAGTGGACAGGGCGGGGGGTCCCAAGAGACCCAGTACTTC. Protein sequence: CASSGQGGGSQETQYF.